Below, 21 T cell receptor beta chains from the same sample are listed, as sequenced in a study of blood T cell repertoires in COVID-19. Repertoires were generated with immunoSEQ multiplex PCR, while TCRdb's copy carries only in-frame clones and drops some. Found here are more than 200,000 clones, around 87% of them singletons; the top ten hold just under 6.5%. The source material was PBMCs or T cells enriched from blood (not recorded which). Receptor source: a woman aged 25 to 39 with acute COVID-19.

The chain couples TRBV28 to TRBJ1-2; D gene uncertain. V was pared by 2 bases and J by 4 bases, with 2 bases between. The CDR3 contains 11 residues. Germline loops: CDR1 MDHEN, CDR2 SYDVKM. CDR3: CASSLRYGYTF. The CDR3 DNA reads as TGTGCCAGCAGTTTACGCTATGGCTACACCTTC.

This chain uses TRBV28 with TRBJ1-1, with a weak D call TRBD1 (5 bases). The CDR3 runs to 15 residues. Germline lookup yields CDR1 MDHEN and CDR2 SYDVKM. V shed 6 bases and J shed 2 bases, with 16 bases lying between them. The CDR3 DNA sequence: TGTGCCAGCAGGGGGGGAGCGGGGAGAAACACTGAAGCTTTCTTT. Amino acids: CASRGGAGRNTEAFF.

This clone was observed a handful of times. The V call is TRBV7-8, the J call TRBJ2-2; 7 bases agree with TRBD1. This CDR3 is 15 amino acids long. Germline lookup yields CDR1 SGHVS and CDR2 FQNEAQ. Unmatched junction bases numbered 6, after V lost 4 bases and J lost 4 bases. Written as DNA, the CDR3 is TGTGCCAGCAGCTCGCTGACAGGGTCCACCGGGGAGCTGTTTTTT. Translating it yields CASSSLTGSTGELFF.

This clone was observed once. V is TRBV10-3 and J is TRBJ1-6, with 7 bases matching TRBD1. Trimming took 2 bases from V and 10 from J; bases not matched to a gene: 14. Germline lookup yields CDR1 ENHRY and CDR2 SYGVKD. The CDR3 runs 17 residues. CDR3 sequence reads: CAISETDRVIMQSPLHF. As DNA, the CDR3 is TGTGCCATCAGTGAGACTGACAGGGTTATCATGCAGTCACCCCTCCACTTT.

The chain uses TRBV12-5 and TRBJ2-2; 7 bases agree with TRBD2. The germline gives CDR1 LGHNT, CDR2 FRNRAP. This CDR3 is 20 amino acids long. Trimming took 7 bases from V and 8 from J; bases not matched to a gene: 28. As DNA, the CDR3 is TGTGCTAGTGCTTTAATGGGAGGGCCGGCCCTGAGTGGCTGGTGGGGGGAGCTGTTTTTT. Amino acids: CASALMGGPALSGWWGELFF.

CDR3: CASNRQGPAYNEQFF. The DNA for the CDR3 is TGTGCCAGTAACCGACAGGGGCCCGCCTACAATGAGCAGTTCTTC. This chain links TRBV19 with TRBJ2-1; 8 bases are shared with TRBD1. There are 15 residues in the CDR3. Looked up from germline, CDR1 is LNHDA and CDR2 is SQIVND (reference sequence). V was clipped by 7 bases and J by 2 bases; unmatched bases: 7.

V and J are TRBV2 and TRBJ2-2; perhaps TRBD2 as D (5 bases). Germline V CDR1 and CDR2: SNHLY, FYNNEI. The CDR3 is 14 residues long. The V and J ends lost 8 bases and 2 bases respectively, with 12 bases between them. CDR3 loop: CASVGLTNTGELFF. The CDR3 coding sequence is TGTGCCAGCGTCGGACTGACTAACACCGGGGAGCTGTTTTTT.

V usage is TRBV27 and J usage is TRBJ1-1, with D perhaps matching TRBD1 (6 bases). V shed 4 bases and J shed 5 bases, with 11 bases lying between them. The CDR3 loop spans 13 amino acids. Germline V gives CDR1 MNHEY, CDR2 SMNVEV (reference sequence). The CDR3 DNA is TGTGCCAGCAGTTCCTCAGGGGTAACTGAAGCTTTCTTT. It is translated as CASSSSGVTEAFF.

The CDR3 sequence: CASSFQGGRYGYTF. The DNA of the CDR3 is TGTGCCAGCAGCTTCCAGGGCGGGAGGTATGGCTACACCTTC. The V and J genes are TRBV5-4 and TRBJ1-2; a weak D match, TRBD1 (5 bases). The CDR3 is 14 residues long. CDR1 is SGHNT and CDR2 is YYREEE in the germline V gene (reference sequence). The V end was cut by 2 bases, the J end by 5 bases, with 13 bases between.

The rearrangement uses TRBV15 and TRBJ2-1, with D possibly being TRBD2 (5 bases). The CDR3 is made up of 15 amino acids. CDR1 LNHNV and CDR2 YYDKDF come from the germline V gene (reference sequence). The V end lost 0 bases, the J end lost 5 bases, and 11 bases lay between the germline ends. Here the CDR3 reads CATSRDYNGNNEQFF. As DNA, the CDR3 is TGTGCCACCAGCAGAGATTATAACGGGAACAATGAGCAGTTCTTC.

This chain joins TRBV6-5 and TRBJ1-2; 10 positions agree with TRBD1. This CDR3 is 14 amino acids long. Unmatched junction bases numbered 8, after V lost 9 bases and J lost 4 bases. The V gene's germline CDR1 is MNHEY and CDR2 SVGAGI. In nucleotides, the CDR3 is TGTGCCAGTTGGACAGGGGGAGCGGGCTATGGCTACACCTTC. This codes for CASWTGGAGYGYTF.

This clone was detected only once. The chain employs TRBV6-5 and TRBJ1-3, with D perhaps TRBD1 (6 bases). Germline V gene data show CDR1 as MNHEY and CDR2 as SVGAGI. V was pared by 6 bases and J by 4 bases, with 16 bases between. The CDR3 length is 15 residues. As DNA, the CDR3 is TGTGCCAGCAGGCCAAGTACAGGGTCCGGAAACACCATATATTTT. It specifies CASRPSTGSGNTIYF.

V is TRBV28 and J is TRBJ1-1; a weak D match, TRBD1 (5 bases). Germline V gene sequence: CDR1 MDHEN, CDR2 SYDVKM. This CDR3 region has 13 residues. The V gene lost 10 bases and the J gene lost 4 bases, with 16 bases spanning the gap. The CDR3 loop reads CATENPGGTEAFF. For the CDR3, the DNA is TGTGCCACCGAGAACCCGGGGGGCACTGAAGCTTTCTTT.

J is TRBJ1-4 and V is TRBV6-2 or TRBV6-3; 12 bases line up with TRBD1. CDR3 length: 16 residues. Losses at the gene ends were 5 bases for V and 9 bases for J; bases not matched to a gene: 10. In germline, CDR1 is MNHEY, CDR2 SVGEGT. CDR3 sequence reads: CASSPTPGQGAKKLFF. CDR3 in DNA: TGTGCCAGCAGTCCCACGCCGGGACAGGGGGCGAAAAAACTGTTTTTT.

J is TRBJ1-3 and V is TRBV28; D perhaps matches TRBD1 (5 bases). Trimming took off 5 bases at V and 2 bases at J, with 7 bases between the two ends. The CDR3 length is 13 residues. The V gene's germline CDR1 is MDHEN and CDR2 SYDVKM. The CDR3 sequence: CASSGGAGNTIYF. The CDR3 region has the DNA TGTGCCAGCAGTGGGGGGGCTGGAAACACCATATATTTT.

CDR3 amino acids: CASGSGGFLEQFF. Written as DNA, the CDR3 is TGTGCCAGCGGTAGCGGGGGATTTCTGGAGCAGTTCTTC. The gene calls are TRBV21-1 and TRBJ2-1; TRBD2 was called by the table and not checked on the DNA. TRBV21-1 is a listed pseudogene. This CDR3 has 13 amino acids.

J is TRBJ2-1 and V is TRBV29-1, with D possibly TRBD1 on 6 matching bases. Germline V gene lookup returns CDR1 SQVTM and CDR2 ANQGSEA. The ends were cut back, 6 bases at V and 4 bases at J, with 16 bases in the middle. This CDR3 spans 14 amino acids. CDR3 sequence (DNA): TGCAGCGTCAGAAACAGGGCTACTTACAATGAGCAGTTCTTC. Encoded protein: CSVRNRATYNEQFF.

The genes are TRBV28 and TRBJ1-2; D is unresolved. CDR1 MDHEN and CDR2 SYDVKM come from the germline V gene. The V gene lost 5 bases and the J gene lost 8 bases, with 15 bases spanning the gap. The CDR3 length is 13 residues. CDR3 coding DNA: TGTGCCAGCAGTACCCCCTCGGGATACGGCTACACCTTC. This codes for CASSTPSGYGYTF.

This clone was found once. The chain's CDR3 is CASSPGTDTEAFF. As DNA, the CDR3 is TGTGCCAGCAGTCCCGGGACAGACACTGAAGCTTTCTTT. The chain is built from TRBV28 and TRBJ1-1; 7 nucleotides agree with TRBD1. The V segment lost 5 bases and the J segment 3 bases; nucleotides outside the gene matches: 3. Germline loops: CDR1 MDHEN, CDR2 SYDVKM. The CDR3 consists of 13 residues.

CDR3 loop: CASSPGQLYGYTF. CDR3 bases: TGTGCCAGCAGCCCAGGACAGCTCTATGGCTACACCTTC. V gene TRBV28 combines with J gene TRBJ1-2; perhaps TRBD1 as D (6 bases). Germline loops: CDR1 MDHEN, CDR2 SYDVKM. The CDR3 consists of 13 residues. With 6 bases removed from V and 4 bases from J, the gap between germline ends came to 12 bases.

J is TRBJ2-1 and V is TRBV19, with 7 bases matching TRBD2. The CDR3 length is 13 residues. Germline-derived CDR1 and CDR2 are LNHDA and SQIVND (reference sequence). The V and J ends lost 4 bases and 3 bases, in that order; junction bases with no gene match: 0. Written as DNA, the CDR3 is TGTGCCAGTAGTAGGGACTACTACAATGAGCAGTTCTTC. This encodes CASSRDYYNEQFF.